The source of this T cell receptor (beta chain) is a study of PD-1 blockade in classical Hodgkin lymphoma. V lost 5 bases, J lost 4 bases, and 9 bases stayed unmatched. This CDR3 has 15 amino acids. The germline V gene encodes CDR1 SGHAT and CDR2 FQNNGV. Following autologous stem cell transplantation, relapse occurred in every patient, and exposure to brentuximab vedotin varied. TCRdb keeps only in-frame clones here, not all; method: immunoSEQ multiplex PCR. The table records roughly 2,000 clones, 81% of them present only once. The receptor's source is a human donor with classical Hodgkin lymphoma. The source material was peripheral blood mononuclear cells (PBMCs), sampled at baseline. The V call is TRBV11-2, the J call TRBJ2-3; 7 positions agree with TRBD1. The CDR3 sequence is CASSPGQVVADTQYF. Here the CDR3 DNA reads TGTGCCAGCAGCCCCGGACAGGTGGTGGCAGATACGCAGTATTTT.